The rows below give T cell receptor beta chains drawn from one sample of a study of T cell responses to AZD1222 COVID-19 vaccine. Produced via immunoSEQ multiplex PCR; TCRdb's table is partial and in-frame only. The sample yields about 120,000 clones, 87% seen once. Here the sequenced sample was peripheral blood, taken on day 0 of AZD1222 vaccination. The receptor source for this set is an adult in good health. The CDR3 runs from the conserved cysteine through the conserved F or W. The D gene is left open where the match is weak. Clone sizes are given selectively: once, few, many, or a class where the clone is expanded.

V gene	clone size	D gene	J gene	CDR3 protein	CDR3 DNA
TRBV28	.	.	TRBJ1-1	CASTSGVNTEAFF	TGTGCCAGCACCTCGGGGGTGAACACTGAAGCTTTCTTT
TRBV29-1	.	.	TRBJ2-7	CSARVERADYEQYF	TGCAGCGCCCGGGTCGAGCGAGCCGACTACGAGCAGTACTTC
TRBV9	.	TRBD2	TRBJ2-3	CASSAGQLADTQYF	TGTGCCAGCAGCGCCGGCCAACTAGCGGATACGCAGTATTTT
TRBV3-1/TRBV3-2	.	.	TRBJ2-5	CASSQEQVGFRVETQYF	TGTGCCAGCAGCCAAGAGCAGGTTGGGTTTCGAGTAGAGACCCAGTACTTC
TRBV30	once	.	TRBJ2-1	CAWSGTPKQFF	TGTGCCTGGAGTGGGACTCCGAAGCAGTTCTTC
TRBV5-6	.	TRBD2	TRBJ2-7	CASSLVASGASSYEQYF	TGTGCCAGCAGCTTGGTGGCTAGCGGGGCAAGCTCCTACGAGCAGTACTTC
TRBV6-5	.	TRBD2	TRBJ2-1	CASNLAGVSNEQFF	TGTGCCAGCAACCTAGCGGGGGTTTCTAATGAGCAGTTCTTC
TRBV18	.	.	TRBJ2-7	CASSPGTLDEQYF	TGTGCCAGCTCACCGGGGACTCTGGACGAGCAGTACTTC
TRBV3-1/TRBV3-2	.	.	TRBJ1-2	CASSRGDLNYGYTF	TGTGCCAGCAGCCGTGGGGATCTCAACTATGGCTACACCTTC
TRBV12-3/TRBV12-4	.	TRBD1	TRBJ1-1	CASTGTENTEAFF	TGTGCCAGCACTGGGACAGAGAACACTGAAGCTTTCTTT
TRBV9	.	.	TRBJ2-7	CASSVGGPALYEQYF	TGTGCCAGCAGCGTAGGGGGACCGGCCCTCTACGAGCAGTACTTC
TRBV5-1	.	.	TRBJ2-2	CASSWSGESGELFF	TGCGCCAGCAGCTGGAGTGGGGAAAGCGGGGAGCTGTTTTTT
TRBV15	.	.	TRBJ2-3	CATSPNPGLTTDTQYF	TGTGCCACCAGCCCTAACCCGGGACTTACCACAGATACGCAGTATTTT
TRBV19	.	.	TRBJ2-7	CASQGSGSYEQYF	TGTGCCAGTCAAGGGAGCGGTTCCTACGAGCAGTACTTC
TRBV6-2/TRBV6-3	.	TRBD1	TRBJ2-7	CASSFPRQGNNYEQYF	TGTGCCAGCAGTTTTCCCCGACAGGGAAATAACTACGAGCAGTACTTC
TRBV4-2	.	TRBD1	TRBJ2-2	CASSQHRGLIPGELFF	TGTGCCAGCAGCCAGCACAGGGGGCTTATTCCCGGGGAGCTGTTTTTT
TRBV7-8	.	.	TRBJ1-1	CASSLADRNTEAFF	TGTGCCAGCAGCTTAGCTGACAGGAACACTGAAGCTTTCTTT
TRBV30	.	.	TRBJ2-7	CAWSRGEQYF	TGTGCCTGGAGTAGAGGCGAGCAGTACTTC
TRBV28	.	TRBD1	TRBJ2-7	CASSSDRQGTYEQYF	TGTGCCAGCAGTTCCGACCGACAGGGGACTTACGAGCAGTACTTC
TRBV14	.	TRBD2	TRBJ2-7	CASSPFTSGTYEQYF	TGTGCCAGCAGTCCCTTTACTAGCGGGACCTACGAGCAGTACTTC
TRBV4-2	.	TRBD2	TRBJ2-3	CATARGNGDTQYF	TGTGCCACCGCGCGGGGGAATGGAGATACGCAGTATTTT
TRBV19	.	.	TRBJ1-1	CASSKDFRSAFF	TGTGCCAGTAGTAAGGACTTTCGGAGCGCTTTCTTT
TRBV7-2	.	TRBD1	TRBJ1-1	CASSLAPQGVEAFF	TGTGCCAGCAGCTTAGCGCCCCAGGGGGTTGAAGCTTTCTTT
TRBV19	.	TRBD1	TRBJ1-2	CASSGPGQTYGYTF	TGTGCCAGTAGTGGGCCGGGACAGACTTATGGCTACACCTTC
TRBV18	.	TRBD1	TRBJ2-2	CASSPQTGGIGELFF	TGTGCCAGCTCACCCCAAACAGGGGGTATCGGGGAGCTGTTTTTT
TRBV5-6	.	.	TRBJ2-7	CASSFGGEQYF	TGTGCCAGCAGCTTTGGAGGGGAGCAGTACTTC
TRBV19	.	TRBD2	TRBJ2-1	CASSALAGGTYNEQFF	TGTGCCAGTAGTGCCCTAGCGGGAGGGACCTACAATGAGCAGTTCTTC
TRBV7-2	.	.	TRBJ1-2	CASGEPRSGCTF	TGTGCCAGCGGCGAGCCCCGAAGTGGGTGCACCTTC
TRBV2	.	.	TRBJ2-7	CASRADTYEQYF	TGTGCCAGCAGGGCAGACACCTACGAGCAGTACTTC
TRBV12-3/TRBV12-4	.	.	TRBJ2-1	CASRVGGVREQFF	TGTGCCAGCAGGGTAGGGGGGGTTCGTGAGCAGTTCTTC
TRBV5-1	.	.	TRBJ1-2	CASSLAGGTNYGYTF	TGCGCCAGCAGCTTGGCGGGGGGCACTAACTATGGCTACACCTTC
TRBV28	once	TRBD2	TRBJ2-2	CASTIGGLAGELGGELFF	TGTGCCAGCACCATAGGAGGACTAGCGGGAGAATTGGGCGGGGAGCTGTTTTTT
TRBV6-5	.	TRBD1	TRBJ1-1	CASRLRGPSPEAFF	TGTGCCAGCAGACTCAGGGGGCCCTCTCCTGAAGCTTTCTTT
TRBV28	few	.	TRBJ1-2	CASSRNYGYTF	TGTGCCAGCAGTCGTAACTATGGCTACACCTTC
TRBV7-9	.	TRBD2	TRBJ2-1	CASSLLAGGYNEQFF	TGTGCCAGCAGCTTACTAGCGGGCGGATACAATGAGCAGTTCTTC
TRBV19	.	.	TRBJ1-3	CVSSIRGSGNTIYF	TGTGTCAGTAGTATCCGGGGCTCAGGAAACACCATATATTTT
TRBV2	.	TRBD1	TRBJ1-2	CASSGWTGGGYTF	TGTGCCAGCAGTGGGTGGACAGGGGGTGGCTACACCTTC
TRBV28	.	.	TRBJ1-4	CASLGATNEKLFF	TGTGCCAGCCTGGGCGCAACTAATGAAAAACTGTTTTTT
TRBV7-8	.	.	TRBJ1-1	CASSLGQHITEAFF	TGTGCCAGCAGCTTAGGGCAACATATAACTGAAGCTTTCTTT
TRBV9	.	.	TRBJ2-7	CASSPQQGGAVDEQYF	TGTGCCAGCAGCCCACAGCAAGGGGGGGCGGTGGACGAGCAGTACTTC
TRBV10-3	.	.	TRBJ1-4	CAISLSNEKLFF	TGTGCCATCAGTTTGTCTAATGAAAAACTGTTTTTT